This T cell receptor beta chain was identified in a study of CD8+ T cells in alopecia areata. CDR1 is SGHSN, CDR2 HYEKVE, per germline. The CDR3 totals 14 residues. Trimming left V 3 bases short and J 0 bases short, with 9 bases between. Study conclusions and caveats: Sharing of TCRs across patients appeared less clear than in mice, possibly for HLA-related reasons. In scalp samples, resident alphabeta T cells of normal skin are also sequenced. In lesional scalp, particularly from alopecia totalis/universalis, clonality was higher than in normal scalp.

Turning to this clone: The antigen is unknown. The germline and genes are mouse ones. With the read ending 4 residues before the CDR3 end, the germline J gene is used to fill in that end.

Cells from pooled cutaneous lymph nodes were sorted by CD4, CD8alpha, NKG2D, NKG2ACE and other markers. cDNA serving as the sequencing template came from extracted, reverse transcribed RNA. Data came from immunoSEQ multiplex PCR; TCRdb stores just in-frame clones and leaves some out. This repertoire lists about 300,000 clones without singletons; approximately 1.2% sits in the top ten. The clonotype comes from a C3H/HeJ mouse with alopecia areata. The mouse strain carries the MHC haplotype H2-k. The chain combines TRBV12-1 with TRBJ2-3; D is unclear. The sample consisted of CD4+ T cells sorted from a lymph node. CDR3 in amino acids: CASSLGSSAETLYF. The covered CDR3 bases are TGTGCCAGCTCTTTGGGTTCTAGTGCAGAA.